A single sample is the source of the 11 T cell receptor beta chains below, sequenced in a study of OX40 agonist ivuxolimab in advanced cancers. Profiled with immunoSEQ multiplex PCR; TCRdb holds only in-frame clones, not every one. The table includes 30,000 to 35,000 clones, around four fifths detected once. The sample was CD4+ or CD8+ T cells sorted from blood, taken in a trial of the OX40 agonist ivuxolimab. These receptors all come from an adult with an advanced solid tumor such as melanoma, head and neck, liver or kidney cancer.

V is TRBV27 and J is TRBJ1-5; unclear D gene. Germline V gene sequence: CDR1 MNHEY, CDR2 SMNVEV (reference sequence). Trimming left V 6 bases short and J 0 bases short, with 12 bases between. The CDR3 extends over 15 amino acids. CDR3 DNA sequence: TGTGCCAGCAGCCTGGGCACACATAGCAATCAGCCCCAGCATTTT. It encodes CASSLGTHSNQPQHF.

The rearrangement joins TRBV29-1 to TRBJ2-1; tentatively, D is TRBD1 or TRBD2 (5 bases each). Germline CDR1 reads SQVTM; CDR2 reads ANQGSEA. V lost 6 bases, J lost 5 bases, and 14 bases lay in between. The CDR3 is 13 residues long. The CDR3 protein is CSVETGADNEQFF. In DNA form, the CDR3 reads TGCAGCGTGGAGACCGGGGCCGACAATGAGCAGTTCTTC.

V is TRBV4-2 and J is TRBJ2-5; D gene uncertain. The J call could be wrong; TRBJ2-7 is a better fit for the DNA end. Per germline, CDR1 LGHNA and CDR2 YNFKEQ. This CDR3 comprises 14 residues. The CDR3 DNA reads TGTGCCAGCAGCCAAGTTGTCGACTCCTACGAGCAGTACTTC. Translated, it gives CASSQVVDSYEQYF.

The J gene is TRBJ2-7, the V gene TRBV19; D uncertain. Trimming took 5 bases from V and 2 from J, leaving 13 bases between them. CDR3 length: 14 amino acids. The germline CDR1 and CDR2 sequences are LNHDA and SQIVND (reference sequence). CDR3 in amino acids: CASSPSGQPYEQYF. DNA of the CDR3: TGTGCCAGTAGTCCTTCCGGGCAGCCCTACGAGCAGTACTTC.

The chain links TRBV7-9 to TRBJ1-1; no definite D call. The V and J ends lost 6 bases and 7 bases respectively, with 15 bases between them. This CDR3 has 13 residues. Per germline, CDR1 SEHNR and CDR2 FQNEAQ (reference sequence). Here the CDR3 DNA reads TGTGCCAGCAGACCGGGGATAGCAGATGAAGCTTTCTTT. Protein: CASRPGIADEAFF.

The CDR3 is CASSDSEGSPLHF. The CDR3 DNA follows: TGTGCCAGCAGTGACTCCGAGGGGAGTCCCCTCCACTTT. The rearrangement links TRBV6-4 to TRBJ1-6; possible D gene TRBD1, 5 bases. Germline V gene lookup returns CDR1 MRHNA and CDR2 SNTAGT. CDR3 length equals 13 residues. V lost 0 bases and J lost 13, with 10 bases in between.

This chain joins TRBV19 and TRBJ2-1; TRBD2 might be the D (5 bases). The CDR3 runs 16 residues. Germline CDR1 reads LNHDA; CDR2 reads SQIVND (reference sequence). V was clipped by 3 bases and J by 3 bases, with 15 bases between them. The CDR3 is CASSIVGVPLYNEQFF. The CDR3 bases are TGTGCCAGTAGTATTGTGGGAGTACCTCTCTACAATGAGCAGTTCTTC.

This chain joins TRBV10-2 and TRBJ2-7; 13 bases align to TRBD2. Looked up from germline, CDR1 is WSHSY and CDR2 is SAAADI. The CDR3 covers 15 residues. V was pared by 7 bases and J by 0 bases, with 3 bases of the junction left unmatched. Here the CDR3 DNA reads TGCGCCAGCACCTGGACTAGCGGGAGCTCCTACGAGCAGTACTTC. Residues: CASTWTSGSSYEQYF.

Turning to this clone: Additional DNA sequences in this sample encode the identical CDR3. The chain combines TRBV4-3 with TRBJ2-1, with D hard to call. The CDR3 has 15 residues. Looked up from germline, CDR1 is LGHNA and CDR2 is YSLEER. V gave up 0 bases and J gave up 4 bases, with 10 bases separating them. CDR3 nucleotide sequence: TGCGCCAGCAGCCAAGATGGTACAGATTACAATGAGCAGTTCTTC. Protein: CASSQDGTDYNEQFF.

The V and J genes are TRBV7-2 and TRBJ2-7; the match to TRBD1 covers 10 bases. Germline V gene sequence: CDR1 SGHTA, CDR2 FQGNSA. The CDR3 loop spans 16 amino acids. Trimming at V came to 5 bases and at J to 1 base, leaving 8 bases not matched to a gene. CDR3 loop: CASSKWGQGFSYEQYF. In DNA form, the CDR3 reads TGTGCCAGCAGCAAGTGGGGACAGGGGTTTTCCTACGAGCAGTACTTC.

The chain recombines TRBV5-8 with TRBJ2-5; TRBD1 matches at 9 bases. Looked up from germline, CDR1 is SGHTS and CDR2 is YDEGEE. The length of the CDR3 is 15 residues. With 4 bases clipped from V and 5 bases from J, the junction kept 9 bases outside the gene matches. The CDR3 here is CASSRGQGLEETQYF. In nucleotides, the CDR3 is TGTGCCAGCAGCAGGGGACAGGGCCTAGAGGAGACCCAGTACTTC.